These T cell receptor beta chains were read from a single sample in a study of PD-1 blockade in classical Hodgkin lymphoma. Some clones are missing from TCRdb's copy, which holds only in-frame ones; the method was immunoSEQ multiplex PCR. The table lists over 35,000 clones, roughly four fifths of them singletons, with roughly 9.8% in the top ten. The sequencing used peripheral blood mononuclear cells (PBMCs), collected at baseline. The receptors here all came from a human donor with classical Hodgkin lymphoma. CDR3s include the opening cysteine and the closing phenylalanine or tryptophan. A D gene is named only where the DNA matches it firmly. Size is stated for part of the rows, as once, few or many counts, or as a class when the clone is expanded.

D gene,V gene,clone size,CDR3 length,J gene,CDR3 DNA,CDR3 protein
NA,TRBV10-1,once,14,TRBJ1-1,TGCGCCAGCAGTGCTAGGTTCCTCGGTTCTGAAGCTTTCTTT,CASSARFLGSEAFF
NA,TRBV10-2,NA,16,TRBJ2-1,TGCGCCAGCAGACAGCAGGGGGAGGCAAATTACAATGAGCAGTTCTTC,CASRQQGEANYNEQFF
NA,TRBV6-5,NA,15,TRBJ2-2,TGTGCCAGCAGTTCTCAGGGGATAGGCACCGGGGAGCTGTTTTTT,CASSSQGIGTGELFF
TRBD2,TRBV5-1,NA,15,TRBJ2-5,TGCGCCAGCAGCTTGCCTAGCGGGGGACAAGAGACCCAGTACTTC,CASSLPSGGQETQYF
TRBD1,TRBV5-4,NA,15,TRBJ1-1,TGTGCCAGCAGCTTGGGGGGACAGGGATCCACTGAAGCTTTCTTT,CASSLGGQGSTEAFF
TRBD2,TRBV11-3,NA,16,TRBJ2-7,TGTGCCAGCAGCTTCCAAGCGGGGTCAAGCTCCTACGAGCAGTACTTC,CASSFQAGSSSYEQYF
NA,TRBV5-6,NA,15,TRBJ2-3,TGTGCCAGCAGCTACACCCGGGACAGCACAGATACGCAGTATTTT,CASSYTRDSTDTQYF
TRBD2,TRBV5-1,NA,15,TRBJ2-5,TGCGCCAGCAGCAGCGGACTAGCGGGATCAGAGACCCAGTACTTC,CASSSGLAGSETQYF
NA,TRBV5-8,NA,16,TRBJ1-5,TGTGCCAGCAGCTCCCGGTGGACCCCGGGCAATCAGCCCCAGCATTTT,CASSSRWTPGNQPQHF
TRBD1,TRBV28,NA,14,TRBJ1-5,TGTGCCAGCAGTTCGACAGGGAGCAATCAGCCCCAGCATTTT,CASSSTGSNQPQHF
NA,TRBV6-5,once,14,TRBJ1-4,TGTGCCAGCAGCCCGGGACATTCTAATGAAAAACTGTTTTTT,CASSPGHSNEKLFF
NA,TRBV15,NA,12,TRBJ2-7,TGTGCCACCAGCAGAGATTTTGAGGCATCCCGCTTC,CATSRDFEASRF
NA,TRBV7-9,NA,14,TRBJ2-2,TGTGCCAGCAGCTTGCGGTCCACGAGCGGGGAGCTGTTTTTT,CASSLRSTSGELFF
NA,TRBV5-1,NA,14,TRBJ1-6,TGCGCCAGCAGCTTGAGGATAGGTAATTCACCCCTCCACTTT,CASSLRIGNSPLHF
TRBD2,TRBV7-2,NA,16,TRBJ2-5,TGTGCCAGCAGCTATCTAGCGGGAGGGGGCCAAGAGACCCAGTACTTC,CASSYLAGGGQETQYF
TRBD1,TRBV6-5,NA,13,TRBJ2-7,TGTGCCAGCGAAGACAGGGGTGAATCCGAGCAGTACTTC,CASEDRGESEQYF
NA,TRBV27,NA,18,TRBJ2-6,TGTGCCAGCAGTTTATTGCAGGGGAGGGTTTCTGGGGCCAACGTCCTGACTTTC,CASSLLQGRVSGANVLTF
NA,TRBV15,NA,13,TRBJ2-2,TGTGCCACCAGCAGAACGAAGGGGAGGGAGCTGTTTTTT,CATSRTKGRELFF
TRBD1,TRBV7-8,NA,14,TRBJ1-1,TGTGCCAGCAGCCCGGACAGGGAAGTCACTGAAGCTTTCTTT,CASSPDREVTEAFF
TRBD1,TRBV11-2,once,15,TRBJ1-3,TGTGCCAGCAGCTTCGGGACAGGGAAAGGAAACACCATATATTTT,CASSFGTGKGNTIYF
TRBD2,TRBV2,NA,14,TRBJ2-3,TGTGCCAGCAGTGATTCGGAAGCGGGAGTACAGCAGTATTTT,CASSDSEAGVQQYF
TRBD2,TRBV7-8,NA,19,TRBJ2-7,TGTGCCAGCAGCTTGCGGGACCCCTATGGGCTAGCGGGACCCTACGAGCAGTACTTC,CASSLRDPYGLAGPYEQYF
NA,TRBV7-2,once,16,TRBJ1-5,TGTGCCAGCAGCTTAGAGGGGTTATCTAGCAATCAGCCCCAGCATTTT,CASSLEGLSSNQPQHF
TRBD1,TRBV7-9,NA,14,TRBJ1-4,TGTGCCAGCAGCTTGGGACAGGGAGGAGAAAAACTGTTTTTT,CASSLGQGGEKLFF
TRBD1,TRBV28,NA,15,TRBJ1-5,TGTGCCAGCAGTGGACAGGGGTACGCCAATCAGCCCCAGCATTTT,CASSGQGYANQPQHF
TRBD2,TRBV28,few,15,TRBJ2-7,TGTGCCAGCAGTGCCGGACTAGCGGTGGGGTACGAGCAGTACTTC,CASSAGLAVGYEQYF
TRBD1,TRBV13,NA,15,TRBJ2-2,TGTGCCAGCAGCTCCGGGACAGGGGGTACCGGGGAGCTGTTTTTT,CASSSGTGGTGELFF
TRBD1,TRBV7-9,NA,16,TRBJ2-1,TGTGCCAGCAGCCGGGGACAGGGTATCGGAATGGATGAGCAGTTCTTC,CASSRGQGIGMDEQFF
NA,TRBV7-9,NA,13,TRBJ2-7,TGTGCCAGCAGCTTACTGGTAGGAGGCGAGCAGTACTTC,CASSLLVGGEQYF
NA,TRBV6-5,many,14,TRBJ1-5,TGTGCCAGCAGTGAGTTCGGGGGAAATCAGCCCCAGCATTTT,CASSEFGGNQPQHF
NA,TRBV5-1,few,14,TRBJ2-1,TGCGCCAGCGCCACTAGTCCGGCAAACAATGAGCAGTTCTTC,CASATSPANNEQFF
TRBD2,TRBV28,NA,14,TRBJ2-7,TGTGCCAGCAGTTTTAGCGGGACCACCTACGAGCAGTACTTC,CASSFSGTTYEQYF
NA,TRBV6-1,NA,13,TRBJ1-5,TGTGCCAGCAGCCTCGCTGCTTATCAGCCCCAGCATTTT,CASSLAAYQPQHF
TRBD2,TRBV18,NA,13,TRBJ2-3,TGTGCCAGCTCATACTCTAGCGGGGATACGCAGTATTTT,CASSYSSGDTQYF
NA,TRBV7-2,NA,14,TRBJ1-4,TGTGCCAGCAGCGATAGACCTGGGGGTGAAAAACTGTTTTTT,CASSDRPGGEKLFF
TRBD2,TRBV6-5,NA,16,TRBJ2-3,TGTGCCAGCAGTTCCCGCCGAGCGGGAGACAGAGATACGCAGTATTTT,CASSSRRAGDRDTQYF
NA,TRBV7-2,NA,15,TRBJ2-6,TGTGCCAGCAGCCCTGGACAGCCTGGGGCCAACGTCCTGACTTTC,CASSPGQPGANVLTF
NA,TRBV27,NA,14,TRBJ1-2,TGTGCCAGCAGTTTCGGGATGGGCGGGAAAGGCTACACCTTC,CASSFGMGGKGYTF
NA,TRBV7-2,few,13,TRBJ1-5,TGTGCCAGCAGCTTAGAAGTAAATCAGCCCCAGCATTTT,CASSLEVNQPQHF
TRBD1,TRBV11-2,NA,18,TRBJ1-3,TGTGCCAGCAGCTTAGGATATCCCTCGGAAGGGGGCAGAAACACCATATATTTT,CASSLGYPSEGGRNTIYF
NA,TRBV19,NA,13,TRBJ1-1,TGTGCCAGTAGTATGGCAATGAACACTGAAGCTTTCTTT,CASSMAMNTEAFF
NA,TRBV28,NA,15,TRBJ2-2,TGTGCCAGCACCACGCCGGGAAAAGGGACCGGGGAGCTGTTTTTT,CASTTPGKGTGELFF
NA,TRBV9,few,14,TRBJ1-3,TGTGCCAGCAGCGTAGATGGGGGCGGAAACACCATATATTTT,CASSVDGGGNTIYF
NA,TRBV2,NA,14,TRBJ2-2,TGTGCCAGCAGTCTGAGGGGGGGCCCCGGGGAGCTGTTTTTT,CASSLRGGPGELFF
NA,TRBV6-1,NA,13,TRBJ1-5,TGTGCCAGTGAGGGACTTGGCAATCAGCCCCAGCATTTT,CASEGLGNQPQHF
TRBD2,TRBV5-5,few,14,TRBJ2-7,TGTGCCAGCAGCCAAGCTAGTAGCGGGGTTGAGCAGTACTTC,CASSQASSGVEQYF